The rows below give T cell receptor beta chains drawn from one sample of a study of cytomegalovirus exposure and HLA in healthy donors. TCRdb's copy holds only in-frame clones and misses some; the assay was immunoSEQ multiplex PCR. The sample lists 120,000 to 150,000 clones, roughly 80% occurring once. The sequenced material came from PBMCs. The source of these receptors is a woman aged 40 to 50 in good health and CMV-seropositive. Both conserved end residues are part of each CDR3. The order of the fields is clone size, V gene, CDR3 length, D gene, J gene, CDR3 protein, CDR3 DNA. D genes are given only for firm matches. Clone size is not always given. Where it is, it says once, few, many or a class for expanded clones.

abundance: .
v_gene: TRBV7-3
len: 14
d_gene: TRBD1
j_gene: TRBJ2-5
CDR3aa: CASSLDGTGSEQYF
CDR3nt: TGTGCCAGCAGCTTAGATGGGACAGGTAGTGAGCAGTACTTC

abundance: .
v_gene: TRBV11-2
len: 14
d_gene: .
j_gene: TRBJ2-7
CDR3aa: CASSQQGSAYEQYF
CDR3nt: TGTGCCAGCAGCCAGCAGGGAAGCGCCTACGAGCAGTACTTC

abundance: .
v_gene: TRBV27
len: 18
d_gene: TRBD1
j_gene: TRBJ2-3
CDR3aa: CASSRTGYQNLSTDTQYF
CDR3nt: TGTGCCAGCAGCCGGACAGGTTACCAGAATCTTAGCACAGATACGCAGTATTTT

abundance: .
v_gene: TRBV9
len: 16
d_gene: TRBD2
j_gene: TRBJ2-5
CDR3aa: CASSVAPGLGEETQYF
CDR3nt: TGTGCCAGCAGCGTAGCTCCAGGACTAGGGGAAGAGACCCAGTACTTC

abundance: .
v_gene: TRBV2
len: 15
d_gene: TRBD2
j_gene: TRBJ2-3
CDR3aa: CASSDGTTSTDTQYF
CDR3nt: TGTGCCAGCAGTGACGGGACTACTAGCACAGATACGCAGTATTTT

abundance: .
v_gene: TRBV10-3
len: 16
d_gene: .
j_gene: TRBJ1-2
CDR3aa: CASSVRQIKKYYGYTF
CDR3nt: TGTGCCAGCTCGGTTAGACAGATAAAGAAATACTATGGCTACACCTTC

abundance: .
v_gene: TRBV5-1
len: 14
d_gene: .
j_gene: TRBJ1-1
CDR3aa: CASSFDFPNTEAFF
CDR3nt: TGCGCCAGCAGCTTCGACTTCCCCAACACTGAAGCTTTCTTT

abundance: .
v_gene: TRBV14
len: 14
d_gene: .
j_gene: TRBJ2-2
CDR3aa: CASSPLGVVGELFF
CDR3nt: TGTGCCAGCAGCCCGCTCGGGGTGGTCGGGGAGCTGTTTTTT

abundance: .
v_gene: TRBV27
len: 16
d_gene: .
j_gene: TRBJ1-5
CDR3aa: CASSTSGPYGNQPQHF
CDR3nt: TGTGCCAGCAGCACTTCGGGTCCGTATGGCAATCAGCCCCAGCATTTT

abundance: .
v_gene: TRBV18
len: 17
d_gene: TRBD2
j_gene: TRBJ2-1
CDR3aa: CASSPRAGGPISNEQFF
CDR3nt: TGTGCCAGCTCACCAAGGGCGGGGGGGCCCATTTCCAATGAGCAGTTCTTC

abundance: .
v_gene: TRBV6-5
len: 15
d_gene: TRBD2
j_gene: TRBJ2-3
CDR3aa: CASSLSAGGTDTQYF
CDR3nt: TGTGCCAGCAGTCTCTCAGCGGGAGGCACAGATACGCAGTATTTT

abundance: .
v_gene: TRBV6-5
len: 15
d_gene: TRBD2
j_gene: TRBJ2-2
CDR3aa: CASSWGAGGPGELFF
CDR3nt: TGTGCCAGCAGTTGGGGAGCGGGGGGGCCCGGGGAGCTGTTTTTT

abundance: .
v_gene: TRBV5-1
len: 18
d_gene: TRBD2
j_gene: TRBJ2-5
CDR3aa: CASSLEPSGGSYQETQYF
CDR3nt: TGCGCCAGCAGCTTGGAGCCTAGCGGGGGGTCGTACCAAGAGACCCAGTACTTC

abundance: .
v_gene: TRBV7-2
len: 14
d_gene: TRBD1
j_gene: TRBJ1-2
CDR3aa: CASSIWTGDYGYTF
CDR3nt: TGTGCCAGCAGCATTTGGACAGGGGACTATGGCTACACCTTC

abundance: once
v_gene: TRBV5-4
len: 16
d_gene: TRBD2
j_gene: TRBJ2-1
CDR3aa: CASSSSGGLTYNEQFF
CDR3nt: TGTGCCAGCAGCAGTAGCGGGGGGTTAACCTACAATGAGCAGTTCTTC

abundance: .
v_gene: TRBV19
len: 15
d_gene: TRBD1
j_gene: TRBJ2-3
CDR3aa: CASSSSSGGDGTQYF
CDR3nt: TGTGCCAGTAGTTCTTCGTCAGGGGGCGATGGTACGCAGTATTTT

abundance: .
v_gene: TRBV5-1
len: 16
d_gene: .
j_gene: TRBJ1-1
CDR3aa: CASSLVGGEWDTEAFF
CDR3nt: TGCGCCAGCAGCTTGGTGGGAGGAGAGTGGGACACTGAAGCTTTCTTT

abundance: .
v_gene: TRBV2
len: 15
d_gene: TRBD2
j_gene: TRBJ2-1
CDR3aa: CASSALAGAYNEQFF
CDR3nt: TGTGCCAGCAGTGCCCTAGCGGGTGCCTACAATGAGCAGTTCTTC

abundance: once
v_gene: TRBV15
len: 13
d_gene: .
j_gene: TRBJ1-1
CDR3aa: CATSRESGTEAFF
CDR3nt: TGTGCCACCAGCAGAGAGTCGGGAACTGAAGCTTTCTTT

abundance: .
v_gene: TRBV10-1
len: 13
d_gene: TRBD1
j_gene: TRBJ1-2
CDR3aa: CASSGDRGSGYTF
CDR3nt: TGCGCCAGCAGTGGTGACAGGGGAAGCGGCTACACCTTC

abundance: .
v_gene: TRBV11-2
len: 15
d_gene: .
j_gene: TRBJ2-5
CDR3aa: CASRPPAGSQETQYF
CDR3nt: TGTGCCAGCAGACCCCCGGCGGGATCGCAAGAGACCCAGTACTTC

abundance: few
v_gene: TRBV30
len: 10
d_gene: .
j_gene: TRBJ1-2
CDR3aa: CALRRGGYTF
CDR3nt: TGTGCCTTAAGGCGGGGAGGCTACACCTTC

abundance: .
v_gene: TRBV18
len: 13
d_gene: TRBD1
j_gene: TRBJ2-7
CDR3aa: CASHGTGGYEQYF
CDR3nt: TGTGCCAGTCACGGGACAGGGGGCTACGAGCAGTACTTC

abundance: .
v_gene: TRBV27
len: 17
d_gene: TRBD2
j_gene: TRBJ2-5
CDR3aa: CASSPLLAGGPGETQYF
CDR3nt: TGTGCCAGCAGTCCCTTACTAGCGGGGGGGCCTGGAGAGACCCAGTACTTC

abundance: .
v_gene: TRBV6-1
len: 15
d_gene: TRBD1
j_gene: TRBJ2-7
CDR3aa: CASSEVGLNRGEQYF
CDR3nt: TGTGCCAGCAGTGAAGTAGGGTTAAACAGGGGCGAGCAGTACTTC

abundance: once
v_gene: TRBV9
len: 15
d_gene: .
j_gene: TRBJ1-6
CDR3aa: CASSVDLISNSPLHF
CDR3nt: TGTGCCAGCAGCGTAGACCTAATCTCAAATTCACCCCTCCACTTT

abundance: .
v_gene: TRBV18
len: 15
d_gene: TRBD1
j_gene: TRBJ2-1
CDR3aa: CASSPSVQGANEQFF
CDR3nt: TGTGCCAGCTCACCAAGCGTGCAGGGGGCCAATGAGCAGTTCTTC

abundance: .
v_gene: TRBV7-2
len: 15
d_gene: .
j_gene: TRBJ2-5
CDR3aa: CASSPTTSSVETQYF
CDR3nt: TGTGCCAGCAGCCCCACAACTAGCTCCGTGGAGACCCAGTACTTC

abundance: .
v_gene: TRBV11-2
len: 15
d_gene: TRBD2
j_gene: TRBJ2-1
CDR3aa: CASSLDRGLAGEQFF
CDR3nt: TGTGCCAGCAGCTTAGATAGGGGACTAGCGGGTGAGCAGTTCTTC

abundance: .
v_gene: TRBV10-3
len: 11
d_gene: TRBD1
j_gene: TRBJ1-1
CDR3aa: CASNRGAEAFF
CDR3nt: TGTGCCAGTAACAGGGGCGCGGAAGCTTTCTTT

abundance: .
v_gene: TRBV12-5
len: 17
d_gene: .
j_gene: TRBJ1-2
CDR3aa: CASGLILGGVRGHGYTF
CDR3nt: TGTGCTAGTGGTTTGATACTAGGGGGGGTGAGGGGACATGGCTACACCTTC

abundance: .
v_gene: TRBV9
len: 13
d_gene: .
j_gene: TRBJ2-2
CDR3aa: CASSDWNTGELFF
CDR3nt: TGTGCCAGCAGTGACTGGAACACCGGGGAGCTGTTTTTT

abundance: .
v_gene: TRBV6-5
len: 14
d_gene: .
j_gene: TRBJ2-7
CDR3aa: CASRPERGTYEQYF
CDR3nt: TGTGCCAGCAGGCCGGAAAGGGGGACCTACGAGCAGTACTTC

abundance: .
v_gene: TRBV10-3
len: 14
d_gene: TRBD2
j_gene: TRBJ2-1
CDR3aa: CAIRLAGLHNEQFF
CDR3nt: TGTGCCATCAGGCTAGCGGGACTCCACAATGAGCAGTTCTTC

abundance: .
v_gene: TRBV6-5
len: 15
d_gene: .
j_gene: TRBJ2-7
CDR3aa: CASSYSGGRGYEQYF
CDR3nt: TGTGCCAGCAGTTACTCCGGTGGCAGGGGATACGAGCAGTACTTC

abundance: .
v_gene: TRBV28
len: 16
d_gene: TRBD1
j_gene: TRBJ2-7
CDR3aa: CASSPLRGTGSYEQYF
CDR3nt: TGTGCCAGCAGTCCTCTCAGGGGGACCGGGTCCTACGAGCAGTACTTC

abundance: .
v_gene: TRBV11-2
len: 16
d_gene: TRBD2
j_gene: TRBJ2-1
CDR3aa: CASGSTSGGAWGEQFF
CDR3nt: TGTGCCAGCGGCTCGACTAGCGGGGGGGCGTGGGGTGAGCAGTTCTTC

abundance: .
v_gene: TRBV7-3
len: 17
d_gene: TRBD2
j_gene: TRBJ2-2
CDR3aa: CASSSGLAGGLGGELFF
CDR3nt: TGTGCCAGCAGCTCCGGACTAGCGGGGGGGCTTGGCGGGGAGCTGTTTTTT

abundance: .
v_gene: TRBV20-1
len: 11
d_gene: .
j_gene: TRBJ1-2
CDR3aa: CSASLEYGYTF
CDR3nt: TGCAGTGCTAGTCTAGAATATGGCTACACCTTC

abundance: .
v_gene: TRBV13
len: 17
d_gene: .
j_gene: TRBJ1-1
CDR3aa: CASSLPRGPTLNTEAFF
CDR3nt: TGTGCCAGCAGCTTACCAAGGGGCCCCACTCTGAACACTGAAGCTTTCTTT

abundance: once
v_gene: TRBV28
len: 14
d_gene: TRBD2
j_gene: TRBJ2-7
CDR3aa: CASSWTSGAYEQYF
CDR3nt: TGTGCCAGCAGTTGGACTAGCGGGGCCTACGAGCAGTACTTC

abundance: once
v_gene: TRBV10-3
len: 14
d_gene: .
j_gene: TRBJ2-2
CDR3aa: CATAGAENTGELFF
CDR3nt: TGTGCCACCGCGGGGGCCGAGAACACCGGGGAGCTGTTTTTT

abundance: few
v_gene: TRBV19
len: 16
d_gene: TRBD1
j_gene: TRBJ1-2
CDR3aa: CASSMIDRALGYGYTF
CDR3nt: TGTGCCAGTAGTATGATTGACAGGGCTCTCGGCTATGGCTACACCTTC